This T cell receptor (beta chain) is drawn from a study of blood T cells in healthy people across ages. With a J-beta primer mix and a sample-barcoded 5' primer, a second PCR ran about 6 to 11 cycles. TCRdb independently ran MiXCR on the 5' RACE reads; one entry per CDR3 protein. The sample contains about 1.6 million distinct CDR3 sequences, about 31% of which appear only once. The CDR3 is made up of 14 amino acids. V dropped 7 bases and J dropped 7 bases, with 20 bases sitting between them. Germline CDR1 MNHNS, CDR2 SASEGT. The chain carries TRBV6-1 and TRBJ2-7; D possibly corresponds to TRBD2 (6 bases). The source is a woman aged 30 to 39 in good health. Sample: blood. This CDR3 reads CASTLGDLLAEQYF. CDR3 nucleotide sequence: TGTGCCAGCACCTTAGGGGACCTCCTAGCGGAGCAGTACTTC.